Following are 9 T cell receptor beta chains from one sample sequenced in a study of cytomegalovirus exposure and HLA in healthy donors. The PCR employed 60 Vbeta primers together with 13 Jbeta primers. The method was immunoSEQ multiplex PCR; TCRdb's version includes in-frame clones alone and lacks a portion of them. The table lists about 190,000 clones, 60% to 80% of them singletons. Sequenced input: PBMCs. Source of these receptors: a woman aged 18-29 years in good health and CMV-seronegative.

V usage is TRBV19 and J usage is TRBJ1-2; weak D call: TRBD1 (6 bases). V dropped 2 bases and J dropped 8 bases, with 18 bases sitting between them. Germline CDR1 and CDR2: LNHDA and SQIVND (reference sequence). The CDR3 spans 15 residues. CDR3 protein: CASSITQQGTSGYTF. The CDR3 region has the DNA TGTGCCAGTAGTATAACCCAACAGGGAACGAGCGGCTACACCTTC.

J is TRBJ2-7 and V is TRBV7-9; D not resolved. V lost 2 bases and J 4 bases, leaving 3 bases between the germline ends. This CDR3 comprises 11 residues. Looked up from germline, CDR1 is SEHNR and CDR2 is FQNEAQ (reference sequence). The CDR3 region has the DNA TGTGCCAGCAGCTTATCATACGAGCAGTACTTC. The encoded protein is CASSLSYEQYF.

V usage is TRBV4-1 and J usage is TRBJ1-6; tentatively, D is TRBD1 (5 bases). The germline CDR1 and CDR2 sequences are MGHRA and YSYEKL. The CDR3 is made up of 18 amino acids. V was trimmed by 0 bases and J by 0 bases, leaving 12 bases between them. The CDR3 region is CASSQEGRGSSYNSPLHF. CDR3 DNA sequence: TGCGCCAGCAGCCAAGAAGGACGGGGGAGCTCCTATAATTCACCCCTCCACTTT.

The rearrangement links TRBV4-1 to TRBJ2-5, with 8 bases that match TRBD1. Per the germline V gene, CDR1 is MGHRA and CDR2 is YSYEKL. V lost 8 bases to trimming and J lost 5 bases; unmatched junction nucleotides: 7. This CDR3 has 13 amino acids. CDR3 region: CASRAGGTETQYF. For the CDR3, the DNA is TGCGCCAGCCGGGCAGGGGGCACGGAGACCCAGTACTTC.

The rearrangement joins TRBV6-5 to TRBJ2-1; the match to TRBD1 covers 8 bases. J gave up 9 bases and V 4 bases, and 11 bases lay outside the gene matches. There are 15 residues in the CDR3. Germline assignment: CDR1 MNHEY and CDR2 SVGAGI. The CDR3 region is CASSWGGDRSGEQFF. The DNA of the CDR3 is TGTGCCAGCAGTTGGGGTGGGGACAGGTCTGGTGAGCAGTTCTTC.

The chain couples TRBV5-4 to TRBJ2-3; 7 bases match TRBD2. The germline V gene encodes CDR1 SGHNT and CDR2 YYREEE (reference sequence). The CDR3 length is 17 residues. Trimming removed 0 bases from V and 4 bases from J; junction bases left unmatched: 11. The CDR3 DNA reads TGTGCCAGCAGCTTGGTTGGGCGGGAGAGGGGTGCAGATACGCAGTATTTT. It is translated as CASSLVGRERGADTQYF.

The gene calls are TRBV7-9 and TRBJ2-7, with 10 nucleotides matching TRBD1. With V trimmed by 5 bases and J by 2 bases, 3 bases remained unmatched. This CDR3 has 14 residues. CDR1 is SEHNR, CDR2 FQNEAQ, per germline (reference sequence). The CDR3 region has the DNA TGTGCCAGCAGCCCCGGACAGGGGGCCTACGAGCAGTACTTC. Its translation: CASSPGQGAYEQYF.

To note about this clone: The junction does not match germline at one end; this may be a read error. This chain joins TRBV28 and TRBJ1-5, with D unclear. This CDR3 is built from 12 residues. Germline V gene lookup returns CDR1 MDHEN and CDR2 SYDVKM. CDR3 DNA sequence: TGTGCCAGCAGCCCTGGCAACCAGCCCCAGCATTTT. Its protein product is CASSPGNQPQHF. Full variable domain (rest looked up from reference TRBV28 and TRBJ1-5): DVKVTQSSRYLVKRTGEKVFLECVQDMDHENMFWYRQDPGLGLRLIYFSYDVKMKEKGDIPEGYSVSREKKERFSLILESASTNQTSMYLCASSPGNQPQHFGDGTRLSIL.

This clone showed up just a few times. The V gene is TRBV16, the J gene TRBJ1-2; no clear D gene. V was trimmed by 4 bases and J by 6 bases, leaving 6 bases between them. The CDR3 has 11 amino acids. CDR1 and CDR2 from the germline V gene are KGHSY and FQNENV. CDR3 amino acids: CASSRQDGYTF. CDR3 DNA sequence: TGTGCCAGCAGCCGCCAGGATGGCTACACCTTC.